The clone carrying this T cell receptor (beta chain) was seen at least ten times. This record belongs to a study of T cells in Graves' hyperthyroidism and ophthalmopathy. The germline V gene encodes CDR1 MDHEN and CDR2 SYDVKM. V lost 1 base, J lost 12 bases, and 5 bases stayed unmatched. This CDR3 contains 12 residues. What was amplified from RNA transcripts were TCR beta CDR3 regions. TCR CDR3 regions were first amplified by RT-PCR with HTBI primers. A single record per CDR3 protein comes from TCRdb applying MiXCR to the multiplex PCR reads. The sample holds around 400,000 distinct CDR3 sequences, approximately 14% seen once. Ophthalmopathy cases scored 3 or more on the Clinical Activity Score and 4 or more on NOSPECS grade, with duration below 3 months. Diagnosis relied on clinical symptoms, serum thyroxine and TRAb, thyroid ultrasound and orbital computed tomography.

The sequence derives from a woman aged 55-69 years with Graves' ophthalmopathy. This chain joins TRBV28 and TRBJ1-2, with TRBD1 matching over 7 bases. The sequenced sample was blood. The chain's CDR3 is CASSLSTGKHTF. In nucleotides, the CDR3 is TGTGCCAGCAGTTTATCGACAGGGAAGCACACCTTC.